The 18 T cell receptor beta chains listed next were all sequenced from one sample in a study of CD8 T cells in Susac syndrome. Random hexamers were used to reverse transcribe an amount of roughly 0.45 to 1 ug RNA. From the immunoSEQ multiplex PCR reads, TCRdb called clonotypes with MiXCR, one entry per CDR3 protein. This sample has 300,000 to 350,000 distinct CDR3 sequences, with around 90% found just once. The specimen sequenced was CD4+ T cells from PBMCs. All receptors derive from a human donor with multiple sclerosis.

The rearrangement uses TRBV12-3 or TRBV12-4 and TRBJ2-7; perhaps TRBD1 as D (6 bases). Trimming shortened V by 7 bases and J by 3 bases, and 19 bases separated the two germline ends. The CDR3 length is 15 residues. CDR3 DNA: TGTGCCAGCACTCCCTCGGGGACAAGGTACTACGAGCAGTACTTC. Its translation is CASTPSGTRYYEQYF.

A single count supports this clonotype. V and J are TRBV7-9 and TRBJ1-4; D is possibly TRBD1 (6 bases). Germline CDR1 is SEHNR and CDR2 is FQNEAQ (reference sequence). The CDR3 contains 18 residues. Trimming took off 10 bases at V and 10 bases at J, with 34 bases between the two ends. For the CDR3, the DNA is TGTGCCACAGAGGGGGGCGGCCGGACAGACCCCCCACTGGGAAAACTGTTTTTT. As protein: CATEGGGRTDPPLGKLFF.

CDR3: CSARRRPGGTEAFF. The CDR3 DNA sequence: TGCAGTGCAAGGAGGAGGCCTGGGGGCACTGAAGCTTTCTTT. J is TRBJ1-1 and V is TRBV20-1, with TRBD1 as a possible D gene (5 bases). V was shortened by 6 bases and J by 4 bases, with 18 bases between the two germline ends. This CDR3 spans 14 amino acids. Germline loops: CDR1 DFQATT, CDR2 SNEGSKA (reference sequence).

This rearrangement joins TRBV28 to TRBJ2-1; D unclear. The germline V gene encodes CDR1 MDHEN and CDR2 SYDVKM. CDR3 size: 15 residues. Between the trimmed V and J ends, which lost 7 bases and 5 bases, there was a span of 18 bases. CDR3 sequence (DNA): TGTGCCAGCACCCCGCCGGGCCCGAAAAACAATGAGCAGTTCTTC. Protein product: CASTPPGPKNNEQFF.

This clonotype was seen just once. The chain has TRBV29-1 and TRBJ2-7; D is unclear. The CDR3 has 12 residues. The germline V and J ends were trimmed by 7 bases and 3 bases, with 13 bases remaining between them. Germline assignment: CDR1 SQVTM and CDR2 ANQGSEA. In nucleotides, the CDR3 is TGCAGCGCGTTGAGTCATGACTACGAGCAGTACTTC. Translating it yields CSALSHDYEQYF.

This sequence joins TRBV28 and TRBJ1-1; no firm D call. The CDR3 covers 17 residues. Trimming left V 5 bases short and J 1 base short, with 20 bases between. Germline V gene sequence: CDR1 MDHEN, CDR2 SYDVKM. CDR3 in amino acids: CASSPYTVRVTNTEAFF. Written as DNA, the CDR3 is TGTGCCAGCAGTCCCTATACCGTCCGGGTCACGAACACTGAAGCTTTCTTT.

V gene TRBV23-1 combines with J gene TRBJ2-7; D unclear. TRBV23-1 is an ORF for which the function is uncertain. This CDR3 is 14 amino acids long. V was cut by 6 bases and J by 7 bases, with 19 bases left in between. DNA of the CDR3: TGCGCCAGCAGCAACCCTAAATGCAGCCGTGAGCAGTACTTC. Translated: CASSNPKCSREQYF.

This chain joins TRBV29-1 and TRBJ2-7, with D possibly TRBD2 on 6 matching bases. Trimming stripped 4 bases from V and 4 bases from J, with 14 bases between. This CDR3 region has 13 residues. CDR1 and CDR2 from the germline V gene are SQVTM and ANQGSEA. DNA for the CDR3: TGCAGCGTTGCGTTTAGCGGAGCTTACGAGCAGTACTTC. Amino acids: CSVAFSGAYEQYF.

The CDR3 is CASSTRQGSTDTQYF. The CDR3 region has the DNA TGTGCCAGCTCAACAAGACAGGGCAGCACAGATACGCAGTATTTT. The chain is built from TRBV18 and TRBJ2-3, with 7 nucleotides matching TRBD1. V was pared by 5 bases and J by 0 bases, with 5 bases of the junction left unmatched. Germline lookup yields CDR1 KGHSH and CDR2 LQKENI. The CDR3 covers 15 residues.

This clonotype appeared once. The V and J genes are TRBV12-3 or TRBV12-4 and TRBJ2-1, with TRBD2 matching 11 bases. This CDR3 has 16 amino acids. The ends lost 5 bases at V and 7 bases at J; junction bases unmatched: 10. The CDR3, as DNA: TGTGCCAGCAGTGTTATAGCGGGAGGGGCTGAGAATGAGCAGTTCTTC. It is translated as CASSVIAGGAENEQFF.

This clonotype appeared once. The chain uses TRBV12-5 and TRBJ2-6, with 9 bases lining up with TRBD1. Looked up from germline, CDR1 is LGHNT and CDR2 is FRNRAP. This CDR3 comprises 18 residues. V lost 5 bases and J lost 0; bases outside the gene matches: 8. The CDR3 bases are TGTGCTAGTGGTGGGACAGGGAGACAAGTCTCTGGGGCCAACGTCCTGACTTTC. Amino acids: CASGGTGRQVSGANVLTF.

The CDR3 is CASSPPRTSGLYEQYF. CDR3 sequence (DNA): TGTGCCAGCTCACCACCCCGGACTAGCGGCTTATACGAGCAGTACTTC. The chain recombines TRBV18 with TRBJ2-7; 10 bases agree with TRBD2. This CDR3 spans 16 amino acids. CDR1 and CDR2 (germline): KGHSH, LQKENI. The V segment lost 0 bases and the J segment 4 bases; nucleotides outside the gene matches: 6.

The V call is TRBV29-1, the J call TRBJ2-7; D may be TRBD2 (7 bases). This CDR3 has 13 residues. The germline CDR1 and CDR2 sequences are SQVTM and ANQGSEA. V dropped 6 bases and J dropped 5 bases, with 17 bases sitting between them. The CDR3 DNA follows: TGCAGCGTGGGAGGGGGGGCCACGGACGAGCAGTACTTC. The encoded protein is CSVGGGATDEQYF.

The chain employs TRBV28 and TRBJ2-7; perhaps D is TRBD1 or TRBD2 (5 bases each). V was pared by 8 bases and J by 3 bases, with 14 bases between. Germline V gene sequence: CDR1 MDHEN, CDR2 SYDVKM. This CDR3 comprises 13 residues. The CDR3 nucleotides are TGTGCCAGCCGGGACCCCGGGGTCTACGAGCAGTACTTC. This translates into CASRDPGVYEQYF. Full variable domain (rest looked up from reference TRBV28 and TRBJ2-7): DVKVTQSSRYLVKRTGEKVFLECVQDMDHENMFWYRQDPGLGLRLIYFSYDVKMKEKGDIPEGYSVSREKKERFSLILESASTNQTSMYLCASRDPGVYEQYFGPGTRLTVT.

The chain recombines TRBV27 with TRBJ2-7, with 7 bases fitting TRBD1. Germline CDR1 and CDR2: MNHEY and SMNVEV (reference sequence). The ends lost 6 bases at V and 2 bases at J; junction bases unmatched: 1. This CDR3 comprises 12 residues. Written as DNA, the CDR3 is TGTGCCAGCAGGACAGGGACCTACGAGCAGTACTTC. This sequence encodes CASRTGTYEQYF.

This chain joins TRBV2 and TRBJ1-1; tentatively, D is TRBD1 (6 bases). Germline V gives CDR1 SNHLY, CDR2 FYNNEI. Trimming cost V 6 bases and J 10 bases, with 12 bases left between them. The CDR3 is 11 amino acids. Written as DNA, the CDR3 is TGTGCCAGCAGGAGGGACATCTCAGCTTTCTTT. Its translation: CASRRDISAFF. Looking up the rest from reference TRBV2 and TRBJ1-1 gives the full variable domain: EPEVTQTPSHQVTQMGQEVILRCVPISNHLYFYWYRQILGQKVEFLVSFYNNEISEKSEIFDDQFSVERPDGSNFTLKIRSTKLEDSAMYFCASRRDISAFFGQGTRLTVV.

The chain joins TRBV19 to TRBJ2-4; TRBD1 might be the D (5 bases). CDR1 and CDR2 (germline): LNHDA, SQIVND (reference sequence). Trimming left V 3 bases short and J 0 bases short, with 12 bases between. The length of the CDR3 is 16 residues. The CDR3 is CASSIRQSLAKNIQYF. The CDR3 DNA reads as TGTGCCAGTAGTATCCGACAGTCACTAGCCAAAAACATTCAGTACTTC.

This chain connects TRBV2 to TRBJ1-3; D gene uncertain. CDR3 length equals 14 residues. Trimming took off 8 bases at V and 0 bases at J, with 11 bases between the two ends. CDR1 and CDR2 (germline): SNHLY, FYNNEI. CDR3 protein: CASAFSYSGNTIYF. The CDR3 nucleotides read TGTGCCAGCGCGTTCAGCTACTCTGGAAACACCATATATTTT.